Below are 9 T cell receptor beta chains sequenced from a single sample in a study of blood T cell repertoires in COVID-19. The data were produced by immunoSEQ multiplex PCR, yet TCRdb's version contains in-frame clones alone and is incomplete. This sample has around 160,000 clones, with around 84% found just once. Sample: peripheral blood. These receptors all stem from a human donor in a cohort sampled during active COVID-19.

The CDR3 sequence is CASSVGSGGLNEQFF. CDR3 sequence (DNA): TGCGCCAGCAGTGTGGGTAGCGGGGGGCTCAATGAGCAGTTCTTC. This chain joins TRBV10-1 and TRBJ2-1; TRBD2 agrees at 10 bases. V lost 4 bases to trimming and J lost 6 bases; unmatched junction nucleotides: 6. CDR1 is WNHNN, CDR2 SYGVQD, per germline (reference sequence). The CDR3 sequence is 15 residues long.

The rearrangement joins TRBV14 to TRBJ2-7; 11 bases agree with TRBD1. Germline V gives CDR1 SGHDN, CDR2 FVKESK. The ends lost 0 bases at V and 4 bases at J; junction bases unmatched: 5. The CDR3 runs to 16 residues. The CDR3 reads CASSQDRGTGGYEQYF. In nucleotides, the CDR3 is TGTGCCAGCAGCCAAGATAGGGGGACAGGGGGATACGAGCAGTACTTC.

The CDR3 nucleotides are TGTGCCAGCAGTTTATCCGTCAGCTCCTACGAGCAGTACTTC. Protein product: CASSLSVSSYEQYF. The chain employs TRBV27 and TRBJ2-7; D is unclear. Germline V gives CDR1 MNHEY, CDR2 SMNVEV (reference sequence). This CDR3 is 14 amino acids long. V dropped 0 bases and J dropped 0 bases, with 6 bases sitting between them.

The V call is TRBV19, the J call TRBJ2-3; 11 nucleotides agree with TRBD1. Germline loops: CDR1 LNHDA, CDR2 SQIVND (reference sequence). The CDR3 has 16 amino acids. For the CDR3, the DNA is TGTCTTTGGGGGACAGGGGGAAAAGTAGGCACAGATACGCAGTATTTT. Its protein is CLWGTGGKVGTDTQYF.

CDR3 protein: CASSQGLAGVYEQYF. The CDR3 coding sequence is TGTGCCAGCAGCCAGGGACTAGCGGGGGTCTACGAGCAGTACTTC. V is TRBV11-2 and J is TRBJ2-7; 14 bases are shared with TRBD2. This CDR3 has 15 residues. V dropped 5 bases and J dropped 3; count of bases not matched to a gene: 3. Germline V gene sequence: CDR1 SGHAT, CDR2 FQNNGV.

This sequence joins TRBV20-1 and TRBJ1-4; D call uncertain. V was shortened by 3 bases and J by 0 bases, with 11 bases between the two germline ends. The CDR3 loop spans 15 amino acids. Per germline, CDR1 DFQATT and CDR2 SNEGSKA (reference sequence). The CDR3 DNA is TGCAGTGCTAGTCGCGACATAGCAACTAATGAAAAACTGTTTTTT. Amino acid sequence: CSASRDIATNEKLFF.

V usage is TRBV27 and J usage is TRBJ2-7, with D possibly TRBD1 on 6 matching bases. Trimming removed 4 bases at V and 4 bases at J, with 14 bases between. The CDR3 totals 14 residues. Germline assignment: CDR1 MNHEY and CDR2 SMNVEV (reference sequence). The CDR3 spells CASSSNREKYEQYF. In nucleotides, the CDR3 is TGTGCCAGCAGTTCAAACAGGGAAAAGTACGAGCAGTACTTC.

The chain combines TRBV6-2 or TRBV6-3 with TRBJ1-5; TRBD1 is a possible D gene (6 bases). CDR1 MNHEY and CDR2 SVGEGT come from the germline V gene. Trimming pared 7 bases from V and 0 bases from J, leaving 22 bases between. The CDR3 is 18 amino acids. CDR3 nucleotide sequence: TGTGCCAGCATCCCTCAACCGGGGGGCCCTTTTAGCAATCAGCCCCAGCATTTT. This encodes CASIPQPGGPFSNQPQHF.

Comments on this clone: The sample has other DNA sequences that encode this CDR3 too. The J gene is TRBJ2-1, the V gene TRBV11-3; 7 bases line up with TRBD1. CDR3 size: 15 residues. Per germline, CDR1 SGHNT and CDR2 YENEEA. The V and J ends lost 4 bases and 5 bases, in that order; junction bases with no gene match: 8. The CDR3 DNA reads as TGTGCCAGCAGCTCGCGCCGGGACAGCAACAATGAGCAGTTCTTC. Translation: CASSSRRDSNNEQFF.